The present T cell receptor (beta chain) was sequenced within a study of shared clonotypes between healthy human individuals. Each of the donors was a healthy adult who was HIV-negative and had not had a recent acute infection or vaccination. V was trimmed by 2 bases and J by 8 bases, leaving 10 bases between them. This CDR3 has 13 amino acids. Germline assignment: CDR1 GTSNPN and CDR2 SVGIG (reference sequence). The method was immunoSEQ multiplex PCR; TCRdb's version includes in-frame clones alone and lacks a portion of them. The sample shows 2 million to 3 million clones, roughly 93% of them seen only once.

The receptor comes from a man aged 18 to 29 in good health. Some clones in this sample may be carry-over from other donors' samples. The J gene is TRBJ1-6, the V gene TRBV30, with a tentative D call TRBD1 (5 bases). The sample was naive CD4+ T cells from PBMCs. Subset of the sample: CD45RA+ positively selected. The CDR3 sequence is CAWSWAGYSPLHF. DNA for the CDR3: TGTGCCTGGAGTTGGGCAGGGTATTCACCCCTCCACTTT.